The clone carrying this TCR beta chain was picked up many times. Its matching antigen is unknown. This specimen comes from a study of T cells in Graves' hyperthyroidism and ophthalmopathy. Hyperthyroidism in the patients, aged 18 to 65, was newly diagnosed and under 2 months in duration. The authors obtained PBMCs from over 8.5 ml of fresh peripheral blood. Amplified TCR beta CDR3 regions came from RNA transcripts. The HTBI primer set drove a first-round RT-PCR of the TCR CDR3. Via MiXCR, TCRdb re-called the multiplex PCR reads, giving one row per CDR3 protein. The sample holds about 770,000 distinct CDR3 sequences, approximately 19% seen once. Findings and caveats of the study: Blood also carried most thyroid clonotypes expanded above 0.001.

What was sequenced was blood. This receptor was obtained from a woman in her 50s with Graves' hyperthyroidism that later progressed to Graves' ophthalmopathy.

This CDR3 reads CASSLSPRAYNEQFF. DNA of the CDR3: TGTGCCAGCAGCTTATCGCCTCGGGCCTACAATGAGCAGTTCTTC. V gene TRBV11-2 combines with J gene TRBJ2-1; D uncertain. The germline CDR1 and CDR2 sequences are SGHAT and FQNNGV. The CDR3 consists of 15 residues. Trimming stripped 2 bases from V and 2 bases from J, with 10 bases between. Looking up the rest from reference TRBV11-2 and TRBJ2-1 gives the full variable domain: EAGVAQSPRYKIIEKRQSVAFWCNPISGHATLYWYQQILGQGPKLLIQFQNNGVVDDSQLPKDRFSAERLKGVDSTLKIQPAKLEDSAVYLCASSLSPRAYNEQFFGPGTRLTVL.